This TCR beta chain emerged from a study of beta chain features in type 1 diabetes. Trimming took 4 bases from V and 2 from J; bases not matched to a gene: 5. In germline, CDR1 is SGHAT, CDR2 FQNNGV. The CDR3 sequence is 18 residues long. Isolated RNA was reverse transcribed in full, so expressed TCRB transcripts were sequenced. Generated by immunoSEQ multiplex PCR, the TCRdb table keeps only in-frame clones and is missing some. The sample comprises approximately 170,000 clones, 9% to 10% of which are singletons, and 2% to 3% rests with the top ten. The clonotype originates from a woman between 18 and 29 years old in good health. The specimen was central memory CD4+ T cells from blood. The chain combines TRBV11-2 with TRBJ2-2, with 15 bases aligning to TRBD2. The chain's CDR3 is CASSWGLAGGLNTGELFF. The CDR3 DNA reads as TGTGCCAGCAGCTGGGGACTAGCGGGGGGCCTAAACACCGGGGAGCTGTTTTTT.